What follows are 16 T cell receptor beta chains derived from one specimen sequenced in a study of CD8+ T cells in alopecia areata. Following RNA extraction, reverse transcription yielded cDNA that acted as the sequencing template. Profiled with immunoSEQ multiplex PCR; TCRdb holds only in-frame clones, not every one. There are approximately 300,000 clones in the sample, none observed a single time. The study sorted pooled cutaneous lymph node cells by CD4, CD8alpha, NKG2D, NKG2ACE and other markers. The sample consisted of CD4+ T cells sorted from a lymph node. The receptor source for this set is a C3H/HeJ mouse with alopecia areata. The strain's MHC: H2-k.

Turning to this clone: Gene names refer to mouse genes. The read stops 4 residues short of the end of the CDR3; the missing end is completed from the germline J gene. The rearrangement links TRBV19 to TRBJ2-5; D possibly corresponds to TRBD1 (6 bases). This CDR3 is built from 12 residues. CDR1 and CDR2 (germline): FNHDT, SITEND (reference sequence). Trimming pared 6 bases from V and 1 base from J, leaving 6 bases between. CDR3 residues: CASTGDQDTQYF. The part of the CDR3 DNA that was read is TGTGCCAGCACAGGGGACCAAGAC.

In this sample, this clone turned up a few times. Mouse gene names and germline throughout. The read comes to an end 4 residues before the CDR3 does, leaving the germline J gene to fill in the end. The rearrangement joins TRBV5 to TRBJ1-1; a possible D gene is TRBD1 (6 bases). The germline gives CDR1 LGHNA, CDR2 YNLKQL (reference sequence). This CDR3 comprises 13 residues. The CDR3 is CASSQIRDKEVFF. Partial CDR3 DNA: TGTGCCAGCAGCCAAATCCGGGACAAA.

As concerns this clone: The gene symbols are mouse symbols. The CDR3 is cut off 4 residues early in the read; its end comes from the germline J gene. The same CDR3 arises from other DNA sequences in this sample as well. The chain is built from TRBV13-1 and TRBJ2-1; TRBD2 aligns across 7 bases. The CDR3 is made up of 15 amino acids. Per the germline V gene, CDR1 is NSHNY and CDR2 is SYGAGN. Losses at the gene ends were 2 bases for V and 0 bases for J; bases not matched to a gene: 2. CDR3 loop: CASSEAGGNYAEQFF. CDR3 DNA (partial): TGTGCCAGCAGTGAGGCTGGGGGTAACTATGCT.

This clone was counted only a few times. Mouse germline and gene names are used. The read terminates 4 residues ahead of where the CDR3 ends, so the germline J gene completes it. The chain carries TRBV13-3 and TRBJ2-1; 8 bases are a match to TRBD2. The germline CDR1 and CDR2 sequences are NNHDY and SYVADS. CDR3 length: 15 amino acids. Unmatched junction bases numbered 6, after V lost 4 bases and J lost 3 bases. CDR3: CASSQSGGTYAEQFF. The sequenced part of the CDR3 DNA is TGTGCCAGCAGTCAGTCTGGGGGGACCTATGCT.

To note about this clone: All gene names here are mouse names. The CDR3 end falls 4 residues outside the read, so it is completed with the germline J gene. V and J are TRBV13-3 and TRBJ2-3, with TRBD1 matching 7 bases. In germline, CDR1 is NNHDY, CDR2 SYVADS. Trimming took 5 bases from V and 1 from J; bases not matched to a gene: 10. CDR3 length: 16 residues. CDR3 DNA (partial): TGTGCCAGCAGCCCCGGACAGGAGGGCGGTGCAGAA. Amino acid sequence: CASSPGQEGGAE. The CDR3, in full, reads CASSPGQEGGAETLYF.

This clone was seen a few times. The genes are named according to mouse. The read gets to within 3 residues of the CDR3 end, and the germline J gene fills in the rest. This chain joins TRBV13-3 and TRBJ1-6; D possibly corresponds to TRBD1 (6 bases). TRBJ1-6 is treated as an ORF (open reading frame) with a function not yet certain. The germline V gene has CDR1 NNHDY and CDR2 SYVADS. The CDR3 is 14 amino acids. The V end was cut by 5 bases, the J end by 6 bases, with 12 bases between. This CDR3 reads CASSAGTSNSPLYF. The CDR3 DNA, read in part, is TGTGCCAGCAGCGCTGGGACAAGTAATTCGCCC.

Regarding this clone: Genes and germline are mouse. The sequence runs out 4 residues before the end of the CDR3; the remainder is reconstructed from the germline J gene. The rearrangement joins TRBV13-3 to TRBJ2-5, with D maybe TRBD1 (5 bases). Germline values: CDR1 NNHDY, CDR2 SYVADS. The CDR3 is made up of 14 amino acids. The CDR3 loop reads CASRIGQGKDTQYF. The DNA read from the CDR3 is TGTGCCAGCAGGATCGGGCAGGGCAAAGAC.

Regarding this clone: The genes are named according to mouse. With the read ending 4 residues before the CDR3 end, the germline J gene is used to fill in that end. The chain couples TRBV19 to TRBJ2-1; TRBD2 matches at 7 bases. CDR1 and CDR2 (germline): FNHDT, SITEND (reference sequence). The ends lost 3 bases at V and 3 bases at J; junction bases unmatched: 6. The CDR3 consists of 15 residues. CDR3 DNA (partial): TGTGCCAGCAGTACAAACCGGGGGGGCTATGCT. It translates to CASSTNRGGYA. The whole CDR3 protein is CASSTNRGGYAEQFF.

This clone occurred a few times. Mouse gene names and germline throughout. The read stops 4 residues short of the end of the CDR3; the missing end is completed from the germline J gene. This rearrangement joins TRBV1 to TRBJ1-2; D is perhaps TRBD1 (6 bases). CDR1 and CDR2 from the germline V gene are NSQYPW and LRSPGD (reference sequence). This CDR3 has 15 residues. Between the trimmed V and J ends, which lost 0 bases and 1 base, there was a span of 9 bases. The covered CDR3 bases are TGCACCTGCAGTGCAGACGGGACACTAAACTCC. Its translation: CTCSADGTLNS. The full CDR3 sequence reads CTCSADGTLNSDYTF.

This clone was observed a handful of times. Here the gene names and germline are mouse. With the read ending 4 residues before the CDR3 end, the germline J gene is used to fill in that end. This same CDR3 is encoded by further DNA sequences in the sample. The V call is TRBV13-1, the J call TRBJ2-5; 13 bases line up with TRBD2. V was clipped by 0 bases and J by 3 bases; unmatched bases: 1. The CDR3 extends over 16 amino acids. Germline V lookup: CDR1 NSHNY, CDR2 SYGAGN. CDR3 amino acids: CASSDGGLGGQDTQYF. The CDR3 DNA, read in part, is TGTGCCAGCAGTGATGGGGGACTGGGGGGGCAAGAC.

Turning to this clone: All gene names here are mouse names. With the read ending 4 residues before the CDR3 end, the germline J gene is used to fill in that end. The rearrangement uses TRBV13-3 and TRBJ2-2; 8 bases align to TRBD2. Germline V gene lookup returns CDR1 NNHDY and CDR2 SYVADS. The CDR3 runs 14 residues. V lost 6 bases to trimming and J lost 4 bases; unmatched junction nucleotides: 5. This CDR3 reads CASTLGVGTGQLYF. The CDR3 bases that were read are TGTGCCAGCACACTGGGGGTTGGCACCGGG.

A remark on this clone: The genes and germline here are from mouse. Read data end 4 residues before the CDR3 end; the end is taken from the germline J gene. This chain connects TRBV13-3 to TRBJ1-2; D not resolved. The germline gives CDR1 NNHDY, CDR2 SYVADS. This CDR3 spans 14 amino acids. V lost 5 bases and J lost 0, with 11 bases in between. CDR3 DNA (partial): TGTGCCAGCAGGAGACATCGAGCAAACTCC. Protein product: CASRRHRANS. In full, the CDR3 reads CASRRHRANSDYTF.

This clone was observed a few times. Here the gene names and germline are mouse. The read gets to within 4 residues of the CDR3 end, and the germline J gene fills in the rest. The chain combines TRBV13-2 with TRBJ2-7; possible D gene TRBD2, 5 bases. The CDR3 runs 12 residues. The germline gives CDR1 NNHNN, CDR2 SYGAGS (reference sequence). With 3 bases removed from V and 3 bases from J, the gap between germline ends came to 7 bases. The CDR3 bases that were read are TGTGCCAGCGGTGGGACTTTCTAT. Residues: CASGGTFY. The full CDR3 reads CASGGTFYEQYF.

For this clone: Here the gene names and germline are mouse. The read halts 4 residues ahead of the CDR3 end, with the missing end drawn from the germline J gene. The chain recombines TRBV5 with TRBJ2-5; no reliable D call. The CDR3 covers 14 residues. The ends were cut back, 3 bases at V and 0 bases at J, with 7 bases in the middle. Germline-derived CDR1 and CDR2 are LGHNA and YNLKQL (reference sequence). CDR3 sequence reads: CASSHQINQDTQYF. The CDR3 bases that were read are TGTGCCAGCAGCCACCAGATTAACCAAGAC.

This clone was seen only a few times. Gene names are mouse gene names. The CDR3 protein is CAWSQGWSYNSPLYF. CDR3 bases read: TGTGCCTGGAGTCAGGGGTGGTCCTATAATTCGCCC. The chain couples TRBV31 to TRBJ1-6; D is perhaps TRBD1 (5 bases). The CDR3 end lies 3 residues beyond the end of the read and is filled in from the germline J gene. TRBJ1-6 is identified as an open reading frame with a role that is uncertain. Germline values: CDR1 GKSSPN, CDR2 SITVG. Trimming left V 1 base short and J 1 base short, with 8 bases between. The CDR3 is 15 amino acids.

For this clone: Gene labels here are mouse ones. The CDR3 end lies 4 residues beyond the end of the read and is filled in from the germline J gene. The chain joins TRBV13-1 to TRBJ2-3, with no clear D. The CDR3 is 14 amino acids. With 5 bases removed from V and 0 bases from J, the gap between germline ends came to 10 bases. Germline V gene sequence: CDR1 NSHNY, CDR2 SYGAGN. The CDR3 sequence: CASSDIPSAETLYF. The CDR3 DNA, read in part, is TGTGCCAGCAGCGACATACCTAGTGCAGAA.